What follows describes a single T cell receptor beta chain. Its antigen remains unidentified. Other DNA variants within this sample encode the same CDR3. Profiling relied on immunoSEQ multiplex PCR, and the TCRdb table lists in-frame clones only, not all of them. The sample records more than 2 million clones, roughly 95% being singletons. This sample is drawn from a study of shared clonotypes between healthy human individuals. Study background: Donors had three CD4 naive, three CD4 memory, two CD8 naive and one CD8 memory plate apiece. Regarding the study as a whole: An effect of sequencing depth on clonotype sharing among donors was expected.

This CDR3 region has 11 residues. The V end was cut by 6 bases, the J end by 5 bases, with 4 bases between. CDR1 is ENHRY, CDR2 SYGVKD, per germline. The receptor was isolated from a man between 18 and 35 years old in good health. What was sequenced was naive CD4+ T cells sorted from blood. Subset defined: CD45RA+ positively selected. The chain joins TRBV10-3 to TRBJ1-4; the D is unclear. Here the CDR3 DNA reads TGTGCCATCAGAGGAAATGAAAAACTGTTTTTT. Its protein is CAIRGNEKLFF.